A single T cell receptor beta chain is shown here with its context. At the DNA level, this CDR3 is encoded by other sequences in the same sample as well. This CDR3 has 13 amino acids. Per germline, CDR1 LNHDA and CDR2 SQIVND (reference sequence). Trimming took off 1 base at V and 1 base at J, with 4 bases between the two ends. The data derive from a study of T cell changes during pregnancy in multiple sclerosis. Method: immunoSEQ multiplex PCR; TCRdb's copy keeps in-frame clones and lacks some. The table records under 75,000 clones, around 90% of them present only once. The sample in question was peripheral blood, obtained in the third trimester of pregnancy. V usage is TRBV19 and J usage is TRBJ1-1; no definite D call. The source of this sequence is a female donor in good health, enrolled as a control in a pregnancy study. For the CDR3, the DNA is TGTGCCAGTAGTATAGGGAGGAACACTGAAGCTTTCTTT. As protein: CASSIGRNTEAFF.